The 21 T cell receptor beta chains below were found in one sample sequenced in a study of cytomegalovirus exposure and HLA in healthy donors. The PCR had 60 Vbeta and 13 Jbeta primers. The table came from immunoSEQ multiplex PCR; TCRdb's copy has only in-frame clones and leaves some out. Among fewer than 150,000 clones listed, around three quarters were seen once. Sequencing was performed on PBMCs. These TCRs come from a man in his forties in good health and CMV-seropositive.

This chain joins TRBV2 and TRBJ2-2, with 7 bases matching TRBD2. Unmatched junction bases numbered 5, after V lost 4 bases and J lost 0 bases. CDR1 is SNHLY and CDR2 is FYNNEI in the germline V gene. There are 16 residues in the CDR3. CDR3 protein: CASSVASGANTGELFF. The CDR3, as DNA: TGTGCCAGCAGTGTGGCTAGCGGTGCGAACACCGGGGAGCTGTTTTTT.

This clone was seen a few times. The CDR3 protein is CASSTVGQGAPYNEQFF. The CDR3 DNA follows: TGTGCCAGTAGTACCGTTGGCCAGGGGGCGCCTTACAATGAGCAGTTCTTC. The chain links TRBV19 to TRBJ2-1; 8 nucleotides match TRBD1. The CDR3 runs 17 residues. The germline V gene encodes CDR1 LNHDA and CDR2 SQIVND (reference sequence). V lost 4 bases, J lost 4 bases, and 12 bases stayed unmatched.

The CDR3 DNA sequence: TGTGCCAGCAGCTTCCCACGGGAGGGTAGCACAGATACGCAGTATTTT. Residues: CASSFPREGSTDTQYF. This chain uses TRBV11-2 with TRBJ2-3; TRBD2 aligns across 8 bases. The CDR3 is 16 residues long. V lost 3 bases, J lost 0 bases, and 5 bases stayed unmatched. Germline V gene data show CDR1 as SGHAT and CDR2 as FQNNGV.

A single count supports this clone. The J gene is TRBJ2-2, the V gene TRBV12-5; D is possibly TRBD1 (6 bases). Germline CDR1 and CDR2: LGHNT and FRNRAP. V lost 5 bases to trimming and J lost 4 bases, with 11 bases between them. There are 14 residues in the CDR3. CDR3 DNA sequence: TGTGCTAGTGGTACGGACAGTGGCACCGGGGAGCTGTTTTTT. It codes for CASGTDSGTGELFF.

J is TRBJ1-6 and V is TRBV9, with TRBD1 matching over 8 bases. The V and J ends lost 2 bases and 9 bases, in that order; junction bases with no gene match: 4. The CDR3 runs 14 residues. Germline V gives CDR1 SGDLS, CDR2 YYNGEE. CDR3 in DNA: TGTGCCAGCAGCGTGACAGGGGTCGGTTCACCCCTCCACTTT. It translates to CASSVTGVGSPLHF.

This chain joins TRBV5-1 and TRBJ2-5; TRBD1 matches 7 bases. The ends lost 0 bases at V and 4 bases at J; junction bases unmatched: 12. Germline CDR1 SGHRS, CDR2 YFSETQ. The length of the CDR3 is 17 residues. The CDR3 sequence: CASSLGVLEGAPETQYF. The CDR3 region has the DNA TGCGCCAGCAGCTTGGGGGTGTTAGAGGGGGCTCCAGAGACCCAGTACTTC.

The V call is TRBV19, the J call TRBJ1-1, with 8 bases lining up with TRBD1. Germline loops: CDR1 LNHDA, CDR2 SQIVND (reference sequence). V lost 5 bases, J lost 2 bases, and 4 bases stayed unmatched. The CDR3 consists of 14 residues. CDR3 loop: CASSVGQGNTEAFF. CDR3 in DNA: TGTGCCAGTAGTGTAGGACAGGGAAACACTGAAGCTTTCTTT.

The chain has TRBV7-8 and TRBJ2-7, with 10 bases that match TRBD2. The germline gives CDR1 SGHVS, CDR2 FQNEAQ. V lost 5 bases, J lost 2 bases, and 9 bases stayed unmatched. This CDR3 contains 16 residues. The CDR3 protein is CASSAPGLAETYEQYF. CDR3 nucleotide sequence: TGTGCCAGCAGCGCGCCCGGACTAGCGGAAACCTACGAGCAGTACTTC. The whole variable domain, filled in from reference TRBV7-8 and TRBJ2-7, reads GAGVSQSPRYKVAKRGQDVALRCDPISGHVSLFWYQQALGQGPEFLTYFQNEAQLDKSGLPSDRFFAERPEGSVSTLKIQRTQQEDSAVYLCASSAPGLAETYEQYFGPGTRLTVT.

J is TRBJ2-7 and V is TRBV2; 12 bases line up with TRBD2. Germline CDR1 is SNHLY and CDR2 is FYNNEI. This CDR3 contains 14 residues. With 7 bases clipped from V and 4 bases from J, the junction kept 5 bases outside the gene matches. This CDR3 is CASIGLAGPYEQYF. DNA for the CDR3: TGTGCCAGCATCGGACTAGCGGGACCGTACGAGCAGTACTTC.

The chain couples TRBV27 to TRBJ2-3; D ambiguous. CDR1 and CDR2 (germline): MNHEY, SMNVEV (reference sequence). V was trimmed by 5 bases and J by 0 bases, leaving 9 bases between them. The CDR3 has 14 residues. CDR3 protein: CASSTLISTDTQYF. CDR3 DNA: TGTGCCAGCAGTACCCTAATCAGCACAGATACGCAGTATTTT.

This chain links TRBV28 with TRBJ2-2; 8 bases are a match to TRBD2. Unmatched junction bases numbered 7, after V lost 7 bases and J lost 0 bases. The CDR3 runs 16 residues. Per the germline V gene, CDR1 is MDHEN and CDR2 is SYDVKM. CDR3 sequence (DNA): TGTGCCAGCACCCCGGGTAGCGGGGCGAACACCGGGGAGCTGTTTTTT. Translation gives CASTPGSGANTGELFF.

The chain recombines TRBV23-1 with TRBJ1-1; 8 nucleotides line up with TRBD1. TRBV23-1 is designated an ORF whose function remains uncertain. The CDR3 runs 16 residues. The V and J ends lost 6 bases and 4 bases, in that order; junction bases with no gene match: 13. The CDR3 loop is CASRNRTDRVVTEAFF. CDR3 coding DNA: TGCGCCAGCAGGAACCGCACGGACAGGGTGGTCACTGAAGCTTTCTTT.

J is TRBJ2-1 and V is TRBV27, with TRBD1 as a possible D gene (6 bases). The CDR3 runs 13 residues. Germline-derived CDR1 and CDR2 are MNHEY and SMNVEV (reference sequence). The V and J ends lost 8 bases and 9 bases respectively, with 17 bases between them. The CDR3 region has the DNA TGTGCCAGCGGTTCTTGGGGCAGGGGTGAGCAGTTCTTC. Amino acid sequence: CASGSWGRGEQFF.

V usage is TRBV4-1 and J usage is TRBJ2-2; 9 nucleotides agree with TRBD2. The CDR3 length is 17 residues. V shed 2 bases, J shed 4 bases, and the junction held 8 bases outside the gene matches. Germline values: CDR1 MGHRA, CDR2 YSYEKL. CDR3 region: CASSQRVAGEGTGELFF. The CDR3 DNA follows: TGCGCCAGCAGCCAAAGGGTAGCGGGAGAGGGCACCGGGGAGCTGTTTTTT.

CDR3 in amino acids: CASSQDWAGGSYNEQFF. CDR3 sequence (DNA): TGCGCCAGCAGCCAAGATTGGGCGGGAGGGTCCTACAATGAGCAGTTCTTC. The genes are TRBV4-3 and TRBJ2-1; 9 bases are shared with TRBD2. The CDR3 runs to 17 residues. V dropped 0 bases and J dropped 1; count of bases not matched to a gene: 4. Germline-derived CDR1 and CDR2 are LGHNA and YSLEER.

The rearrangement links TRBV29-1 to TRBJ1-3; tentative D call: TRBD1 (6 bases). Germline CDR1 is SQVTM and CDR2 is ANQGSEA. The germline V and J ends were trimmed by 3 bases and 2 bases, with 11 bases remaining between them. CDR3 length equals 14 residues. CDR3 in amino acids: CSVEFNRAGNTIYF. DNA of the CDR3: TGCAGCGTTGAGTTTAACAGGGCTGGAAACACCATATATTTT. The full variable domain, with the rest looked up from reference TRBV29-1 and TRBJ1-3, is SAVISQKPSRDICQRGTSLTIQCQVDSQVTMMFWYRQQPGQSLTLIATANQGSEATYESGFVIDKFPISRPNLTFSTLTVSNMSPEDSSIYLCSVEFNRAGNTIYFGEGSWLTVV.

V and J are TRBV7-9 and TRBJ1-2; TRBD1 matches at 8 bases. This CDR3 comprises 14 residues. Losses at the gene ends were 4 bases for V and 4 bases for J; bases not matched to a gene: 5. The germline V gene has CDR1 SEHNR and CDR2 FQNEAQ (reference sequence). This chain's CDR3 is CASSYSDRGYGYTF. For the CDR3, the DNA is TGTGCCAGCAGCTACTCCGACAGGGGCTATGGCTACACCTTC.

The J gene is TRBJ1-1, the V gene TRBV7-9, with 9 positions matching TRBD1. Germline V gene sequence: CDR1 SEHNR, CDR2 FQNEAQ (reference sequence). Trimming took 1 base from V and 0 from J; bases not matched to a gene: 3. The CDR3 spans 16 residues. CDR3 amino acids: CASSLGDRGVNTEAFF. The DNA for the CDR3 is TGTGCCAGCAGCTTAGGAGACAGGGGGGTGAACACTGAAGCTTTCTTT.

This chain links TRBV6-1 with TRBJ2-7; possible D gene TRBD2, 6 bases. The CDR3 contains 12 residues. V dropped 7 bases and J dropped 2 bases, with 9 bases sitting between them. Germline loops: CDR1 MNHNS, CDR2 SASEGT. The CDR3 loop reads CASMEGTYEQYF. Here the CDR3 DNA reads TGTGCCAGCATGGAGGGTACCTACGAGCAGTACTTC.

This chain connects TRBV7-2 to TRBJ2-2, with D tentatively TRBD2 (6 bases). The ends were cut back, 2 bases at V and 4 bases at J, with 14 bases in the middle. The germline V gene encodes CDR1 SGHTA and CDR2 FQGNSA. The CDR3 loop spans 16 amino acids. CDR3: CASSLTLGRPTGELFF. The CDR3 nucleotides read TGTGCCAGCAGCTTAACCCTTGGGAGGCCCACCGGGGAGCTGTTTTTT.

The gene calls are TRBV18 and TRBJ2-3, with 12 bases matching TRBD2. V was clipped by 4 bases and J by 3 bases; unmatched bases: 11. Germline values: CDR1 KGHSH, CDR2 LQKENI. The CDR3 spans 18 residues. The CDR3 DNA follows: TGTGCCAGCTCACTGTCCCTCACTAGCGGGAGGAGAACAGATACGCAGTATTTT. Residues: CASSLSLTSGRRTDTQYF.